Listed here is a single T cell receptor beta chain. This entry comes from a study of blood T cell repertoires in COVID-19. At the level of the study: Sites across the United States, Italy and Spain contributed samples from acute and convalescent COVID-19.

The CDR3 covers 13 residues. The germline CDR1 and CDR2 sequences are MNHEY and SMNVEV (reference sequence). V was pared by 2 bases and J by 3 bases, with 7 bases between. Assay: immunoSEQ multiplex PCR; the TCRdb copy retains only in-frame clones and omits some. Among under 200,000 clones listed, 84% were seen once. The receptor was derived from a man aged 18-30 years with active or convalescent COVID-19. This sequence joins TRBV27 and TRBJ1-2; D might be TRBD1 (6 bases). Specimen: peripheral blood. CDR3 sequence (DNA): TGTGCCAGCAGTTTACAGGGGTACTATGGCTACACCTTC. It specifies CASSLQGYYGYTF.